Presented here are 19 T cell receptor beta chains from one specimen sequenced in a study of radiotherapy plus CTLA-4 blockade in lung cancer. The assay was immunoSEQ multiplex PCR, and TCRdb's table has in-frame clones only and misses some. Of tens of thousands of clones listed, about 79% are singletons. This specimen was peripheral blood, taken from a patient treated with radiotherapy plus ipilimumab. Receptor source: a human donor with non-small cell lung cancer that progressed on radiotherapy plus ipilimumab.

The chain employs TRBV5-1 and TRBJ2-7, with D perhaps TRBD1 (6 bases). Germline assignment: CDR1 SGHRS and CDR2 YFSETQ. V was shortened by 2 bases and J by 0 bases, with 9 bases between the two germline ends. The CDR3 runs to 14 residues. CDR3: CASSLSTGSYEQYF. CDR3 nucleotides: TGCGCCAGCAGCTTATCGACAGGCTCCTACGAGCAGTACTTC.

J is TRBJ2-3 and V is TRBV29-1, with TRBD1 identical over 8 bases. The CDR3 is made up of 14 amino acids. V lost 7 bases, J lost 3 bases, and 9 bases stayed unmatched. In germline, CDR1 is SQVTM, CDR2 ANQGSEA. The CDR3 loop reads CSADRGEGTDTQYF. CDR3 DNA: TGCAGCGCCGACAGGGGTGAAGGGACAGATACGCAGTATTTT.

This sequence joins TRBV29-1 and TRBJ1-3, with D maybe TRBD1 (5 bases). CDR3 length equals 14 residues. CDR1 is SQVTM and CDR2 is ANQGSEA in the germline V gene. V was pared by 7 bases and J by 4 bases, with 17 bases between. The CDR3 reads CSGGSGLEGNTIYF. CDR3 DNA sequence: TGCAGCGGGGGGTCAGGATTAGAGGGAAACACCATATATTTT.

This clone showed up just a few times. V gene TRBV4-3 combines with J gene TRBJ2-3; 7 bases line up with TRBD2. Per the germline V gene, CDR1 is LGHNA and CDR2 is YSLEER. V lost 0 bases and J lost 9; bases outside the gene matches: 12. The length of the CDR3 is 16 residues. The CDR3, as DNA: TGCGCCAGCAGCCAAGAGAGGACGGGGGGTTTTGGAACGCAGTATTTT. Protein product: CASSQERTGGFGTQYF.

The CDR3 nucleotides are TGTGCCAGCAGTTTTCTCCCAGACACTAGCTCCTACAATGAGCAGTTCTTC. It translates to CASSFLPDTSSYNEQFF. The chain uses TRBV27 and TRBJ2-1; D possibly corresponds to TRBD2 (5 bases). The CDR3 spans 17 residues. Germline CDR1 and CDR2: MNHEY and SMNVEV (reference sequence). V lost 3 bases and J lost 0, with 15 bases in between.

The V call is TRBV7-7, the J call TRBJ2-5; TRBD1 aligns across 10 bases. The ends lost 6 bases at V and 5 bases at J; junction bases unmatched: 9. Germline-derived CDR1 and CDR2 are SSHAT and FNYEAQ (reference sequence). The CDR3 loop spans 15 amino acids. The CDR3 DNA reads as TGTGCCAGCAGTTCCATGACAGGGGGCGGGGAGACCCAGTACTTC. This translates into CASSSMTGGGETQYF.

V is TRBV18 and J is TRBJ2-5, with TRBD2 identical over 8 bases. Per germline, CDR1 KGHSH and CDR2 LQKENI. The CDR3 sequence is 15 residues long. Unmatched junction bases numbered 2, after V lost 1 base and J lost 1 base. In nucleotides, the CDR3 is TGTGCCAGCTCACCACTGGCGGGGGGCCAAGAGACCCAGTACTTC. Its protein is CASSPLAGGQETQYF.

The chain recombines TRBV11-2 with TRBJ2-7; D gene unclear. This CDR3 has 12 amino acids. Per the germline V gene, CDR1 is SGHAT and CDR2 is FQNNGV. V lost 5 bases and J 1 base, leaving 6 bases between the germline ends. CDR3 loop: CASSLQSYEQYF. CDR3 coding DNA: TGTGCCAGCAGCCTCCAGTCCTACGAGCAGTACTTC.

This clone was observed a few times. The rearrangement links TRBV7-8 to TRBJ1-2, with D hard to call. The germline V gene has CDR1 SGHVS and CDR2 FQNEAQ. The germline V and J ends were trimmed by 5 bases and 2 bases, with 9 bases remaining between them. The CDR3 spans 13 residues. DNA for the CDR3: TGTGCCAGCAGCCTGGGTGCCAACTATGGCTACACCTTC. Protein: CASSLGANYGYTF.

The chain joins TRBV27 to TRBJ2-2; D remains ambiguous. The CDR3 has 14 residues. V was cut by 2 bases and J by 4 bases, with 8 bases left in between. CDR1 and CDR2 (germline): MNHEY, SMNVEV (reference sequence). The CDR3 loop is CASSLVGFTGELFF. The CDR3 coding sequence is TGTGCCAGCAGTTTAGTTGGTTTCACCGGGGAGCTGTTTTTT.

This chain joins TRBV11-2 and TRBJ1-1; D is uncertain. Trimming took 1 base from V and 4 from J, leaving 7 bases between them. The CDR3 consists of 13 residues. Germline CDR1 and CDR2: SGHAT and FQNNGV. The CDR3 region has the DNA TGTGCCAGCAGCTTAGGGGTCGGCACTGAAGCTTTCTTT. Encoded protein: CASSLGVGTEAFF.

The chain recombines TRBV9 with TRBJ2-2; tentatively, D is TRBD1 or TRBD2 (7 bases each). The V end was cut by 2 bases, the J end by 7 bases, with 9 bases between. Per germline, CDR1 SGDLS and CDR2 YYNGEE. The CDR3 is 13 residues long. In DNA form, the CDR3 reads TGTGCCAGCAGCGTCAGGGGGGGCGGGGAGCTGTTTTTT. Its protein is CASSVRGGGELFF.

The CDR3 sequence: CASSGGLSYEQYF. The CDR3 coding sequence is TGTGCCAGCAGCGGGGGGCTCTCCTACGAGCAGTACTTC. The chain is built from TRBV27 and TRBJ2-7, with D possibly TRBD2 on 7 matching bases. Deletions cut 6 bases from V and 0 bases from J, with 9 bases between. The germline V gene has CDR1 MNHEY and CDR2 SMNVEV (reference sequence). The CDR3 runs to 13 residues.

This clone appeared a few times. The CDR3 DNA reads as TGTGCCAGCAGCGGTGTGGAGGGCAATCAGCCCCAGCATTTT. This gives the protein CASSGVEGNQPQHF. The V and J genes are TRBV28 and TRBJ1-5; the D is unclear. The CDR3 contains 14 residues. Trimming pared 6 bases from V and 2 bases from J, leaving 11 bases between. Germline V lookup: CDR1 MDHEN, CDR2 SYDVKM.

The chain carries TRBV28 and TRBJ2-6; 8 bases agree with TRBD1. There are 17 residues in the CDR3. The V segment lost 6 bases and the J segment 4 bases; nucleotides outside the gene matches: 11. The germline V gene encodes CDR1 MDHEN and CDR2 SYDVKM. The CDR3 sequence: CASRSQGAEYGANVLTF. DNA for the CDR3: TGTGCCAGCAGGAGCCAGGGGGCCGAATACGGGGCCAACGTCCTGACTTTC. The full variable domain, completed using reference TRBV28 and TRBJ2-6, is DVKVTQSSRYLVKRTGEKVFLECVQDMDHENMFWYRQDPGLGLRLIYFSYDVKMKEKGDIPEGYSVSREKKERFSLILESASTNQTSMYLCASRSQGAEYGANVLTFGAGSRLTVL.

The chain is built from TRBV7-2 and TRBJ1-1; D not certain. Germline CDR1 reads SGHTA; CDR2 reads FQGNSA. The CDR3 contains 14 residues. Trimming stripped 4 bases from V and 5 bases from J, with 14 bases between. The CDR3 spells CASSSVKVGTEAFF. CDR3 nucleotide sequence: TGTGCCAGCAGCTCCGTAAAGGTGGGGACTGAAGCTTTCTTT.

The rearrangement joins TRBV27 to TRBJ2-7, with TRBD2 identical over 7 bases. Germline V lookup: CDR1 MNHEY, CDR2 SMNVEV (reference sequence). The CDR3 sequence is 14 residues long. V was pared by 2 bases and J by 3 bases, with 4 bases of the junction left unmatched. CDR3 protein: CASSLGAGVYEQYF. In nucleotides, the CDR3 is TGTGCCAGCAGTTTAGGGGCGGGAGTCTACGAGCAGTACTTC.

This chain uses TRBV13 with TRBJ1-1; no reliable D call. The CDR3 sequence is 16 residues long. V dropped 0 bases and J dropped 0 bases, with 11 bases sitting between them. Germline values: CDR1 PRHDT, CDR2 FYEKMQ (reference sequence). The CDR3 spells CASSLGGQPMNTEAFF. In nucleotides, the CDR3 is TGTGCCAGCAGCTTAGGCGGTCAGCCAATGAACACTGAAGCTTTCTTT. Full variable domain (rest looked up from reference TRBV13 and TRBJ1-1): AAGVIQSPRHLIKEKRETATLKCYPIPRHDTVYWYQQGPGQDPQFLISFYEKMQSDKGSIPDRFSAQQFSDYHSELNMSSLELGDSALYFCASSLGGQPMNTEAFFGQGTRLTVV.

The V call is TRBV9, the J call TRBJ2-6; D unresolved. This CDR3 has 15 amino acids. Per germline, CDR1 SGDLS and CDR2 YYNGEE. The V end was cut by 3 bases, the J end by 0 bases, with 7 bases between. CDR3 protein: CASSGLNSGANVLTF. CDR3 DNA sequence: TGTGCCAGCAGCGGGCTAAACTCTGGGGCCAACGTCCTGACTTTC.